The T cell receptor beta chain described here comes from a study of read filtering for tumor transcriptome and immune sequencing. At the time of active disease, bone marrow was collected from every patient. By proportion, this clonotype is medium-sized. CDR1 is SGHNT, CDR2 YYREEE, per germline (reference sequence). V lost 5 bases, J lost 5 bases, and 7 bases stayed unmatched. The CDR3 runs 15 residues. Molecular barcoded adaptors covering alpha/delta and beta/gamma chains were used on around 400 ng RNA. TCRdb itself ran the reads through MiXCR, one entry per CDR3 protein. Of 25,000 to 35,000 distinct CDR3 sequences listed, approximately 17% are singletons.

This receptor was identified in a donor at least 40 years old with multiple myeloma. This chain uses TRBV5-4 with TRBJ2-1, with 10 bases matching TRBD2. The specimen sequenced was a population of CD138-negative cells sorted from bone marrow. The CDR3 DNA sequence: TGTGCCAGCAGATCTGGACTAGCGGTCGACAATGAGCAGTTCTTC. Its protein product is CASRSGLAVDNEQFF.